This is a list of T cell receptor beta chains from one sample in a study of CD8+CD57+ T cells in acquired aplastic anemia. TCRdb reprocessed the reads with MiXCR, giving one entry per CDR3 protein. This sample has more than 100,000 distinct CDR3 sequences, with around two fifths found just once. Sequencing input: sorted CD4+, CD8+, or CD8+CD57+ T cells (not recorded which) from PBMCs. The origin of the receptors is a human donor in good health, serving as a control. CDR3s include the opening cysteine and the closing phenylalanine or tryptophan. The D gene is left open where the match is weak. The size entry is marked missing in some rows and otherwise reads once, few, many or a size class.

TRBV15	NA	NA	TRBJ2-7	TGTGCCACCAGCAGAGCCCAGGTTCTCCACGAGCAGTACTTC	CATSRAQVLHEQYF
TRBV25-1	many	NA	TRBJ2-5	TGTGCCAGCATGTTAGAGGAGACCCAGTACTTC	CASMLEETQYF
TRBV19	many	TRBD1	TRBJ1-1	TGTGCCAGTAGGCAACAGGGGGCTTGGACTGAAGCTTTCTTT	CASRQQGAWTEAFF
TRBV3-1	many	TRBD2	TRBJ2-5	TGTGCCAGCAGCCATCTAGCGGGAGGCGGGGAGACCCAGTACTTC	CASSHLAGGGETQYF
TRBV12-3/TRBV12-4	many	TRBD2	TRBJ2-7	TGTGCCAGCAGTTTAGGCGCTAGCGGAACCTACGAGCAGTACTTC	CASSLGASGTYEQYF
TRBV10-2	NA	NA	TRBJ2-7	TGCGCCAGCAGGGACTCCTACGAGCAGTACTTC	CASRDSYEQYF
TRBV5-4	many	TRBD1	TRBJ2-7	TGTGCCAGCAGCCCAGGGGCAGGGGGCTACGAGCAGTACTTC	CASSPGAGGYEQYF
TRBV7-9	NA	NA	TRBJ2-3	TGCGCCAGCAGCTTGGAATTTGCAGATACGCAGTATTTT	CASSLEFADTQYF
TRBV7-9	NA	TRBD2	TRBJ2-4	TGTGCCAGCAGCTTACCCATAGCGGGAGAAAGGAACATTCAGTACTTC	CASSLPIAGERNIQYF
TRBV29-1	NA	NA	TRBJ2-3	TGCAGCTTTCGAGCCGGGGTGTCAGATACGCAGTATTTT	CSFRAGVSDTQYF
TRBV15	NA	TRBD1	TRBJ1-1	TGTGCCACCAGCAGAGAGGTGGCAGGGGGCAGCGACACTGAAGCTTTCTTT	CATSREVAGGSDTEAFF
TRBV10-2	NA	TRBD2	TRBJ2-5	TGTGCCATCAGTGAGATGGGAGGGCAAGAGACCCAGTACTTC	CAISEMGGQETQYF
TRBV6-5	many	NA	TRBJ2-2	TGTGCCAGCAGTTACTCAGGGTGGTCGCGGACCGGGGAGCTGTTTTTT	CASSYSGWSRTGELFF
TRBV2	few	TRBD1	TRBJ1-2	TGTGCCAGCAGTGGAAGGACAGGCCTTTACTATGGCTACACCTTC	CASSGRTGLYYGYTF
TRBV4-1	many	NA	TRBJ2-5	TGCGCCAGCAGCCAAGTTTGGCCGGAGGGGAACCAGTACTTC	CASSQVWPEGNQYF
TRBV29-1	many	TRBD2	TRBJ2-7	TGCAGCGTTGTACTGCTAGCGGGAGGTGCCTCCGAGCAGTACTTC	CSVVLLAGGASEQYF
TRBV10-3	NA	TRBD2	TRBJ2-1	TGTGCCATCAGGGCGGGGGGACTAGCGGCCGATGAGCAGTTCTTC	CAIRAGGLAADEQFF
TRBV3-1	few	NA	TRBJ2-7	TGTGCCAGCAGCCACTTTTTACTAGGCCCCCCCTACGAGCAGTACTTC	CASSHFLLGPPYEQYF
TRBV4-1	many	TRBD1	TRBJ2-3	TGCGCCAGCAGCCAAGATCTAGGGACAGGGGGCTCAGATACGCAGTATTTT	CASSQDLGTGGSDTQYF
TRBV7-9	many	TRBD1	TRBJ1-1	TGTGCCAGCACACACACTAACAGGGGGAAGAACACTGAAGCTTTCTTT	CASTHTNRGKNTEAFF
TRBV19	NA	NA	TRBJ1-5	TGTGCCAGTAGTGGGGTCACAGGACCCCAGCATTTT	CASSGVTGPQHF
TRBV6-1	many	NA	TRBJ1-1	TGTGCCAGCATCAAGGGGGGTGGGAGTGCTGAAGCTTTCTTT	CASIKGGGSAEAFF
TRBV2	few	TRBD1	TRBJ1-1	TGTGCCAGCAGTGTAATGGGACAGGGGGCGGTGGTTGAAGCTTTCTTT	CASSVMGQGAVVEAFF
TRBV29-1	many	NA	TRBJ1-2	TGCAGCGTTAGATGGGTTCCGTGGAATGGCTACACCTTC	CSVRWVPWNGYTF
TRBV29-1	many	NA	TRBJ1-1	TGCAGCGCACGTACCCGCCTAACACCCACCGAAGGCTTT	CSARTRLTPTEGF
TRBV19	many	NA	TRBJ1-1	TGTGCCAGTACCACCCGGATGGGCAACACTGAAGCTTTCTTT	CASTTRMGNTEAFF
TRBV19	few	NA	TRBJ1-1	TGTGCCAGTAGTCCGCGGACAGCCTCGAACACTGAAGCTTTCTTT	CASSPRTASNTEAFF
TRBV5-8	many	NA	TRBJ2-3	TGTGCCAGCAGCCTTCAACTAGATACGCAGTATTTT	CASSLQLDTQYF
TRBV20-1	NA	NA	TRBJ2-5	TGCAGTGCTAGTAAAGGAAAAGAGACCCAGTACTTC	CSASKGKETQYF
TRBV9	NA	TRBD2	TRBJ2-3	TGTGCCAGCAGCGCCATAGCGGGGATCGATACGCAGTATTTT	CASSAIAGIDTQYF
TRBV19	NA	NA	TRBJ2-2	TGTGCCAGTAGTAGGGGCTGTGCGAACACCGGGGAGCTGTTTTTT	CASSRGCANTGELFF
TRBV20-1	many	NA	TRBJ2-5	TGCAGTGCAGACCGACATCTAGGGGAGCAGGAGGCCCAGTACTTC	CSADRHLGEQEAQYF
TRBV10-3	NA	TRBD2	TRBJ2-7	TGTGCCATCAGTGAGTTAAGACTAGCGGGAGACTGCTACGAGCAGTACTTC	CAISELRLAGDCYEQYF
TRBV25-1	NA	NA	TRBJ1-2	TGTGCCAGCAGTGAATTGTCGGGGACGGGAATCTATGGCTACACCTTC	CASSELSGTGIYGYTF
TRBV7-3	NA	NA	TRBJ2-2	TGTGCCAGCAGCGCCGGGGTCGGGGAGCTGTTTTTT	CASSAGVGELFF
TRBV18	few	NA	TRBJ1-2	TGTGCCAGCTCACCGGCTGGACAGTTCTATGGCTACACCTTC	CASSPAGQFYGYTF
TRBV20-1	once	NA	TRBJ2-7	TGCAGTGCTAGACCCCCTATCCAGGGAACCTACGAGCAGTACTTC	CSARPPIQGTYEQYF
TRBV5-1	few	NA	TRBJ1-1	TGCGCCAGCAGCGACGAGCGGGACAAGGTATTTGGGGGCACTGAAGCTTTCTTT	CASSDERDKVFGGTEAFF
TRBV24-1	once	NA	TRBJ1-5	TGTGCCACCAGTGAGCCCCACGGGCCCCAGCATTTT	CATSEPHGPQHF
TRBV19	few	NA	TRBJ1-2	TGTGCCAGTAGTATCCAGCCGCGTGCCTGTGGCTACACCTTC	CASSIQPRACGYTF
TRBV10-3	many	NA	TRBJ1-1	TGTGCCATCAGTTCCTACACGAACACTGAAGCTTTCTTT	CAISSYTNTEAFF
TRBV19	NA	NA	TRBJ1-2	TGTGCCAGCAGCCCCCAGGGCGGGGCTAACTATGGCTACACCTTC	CASSPQGGANYGYTF